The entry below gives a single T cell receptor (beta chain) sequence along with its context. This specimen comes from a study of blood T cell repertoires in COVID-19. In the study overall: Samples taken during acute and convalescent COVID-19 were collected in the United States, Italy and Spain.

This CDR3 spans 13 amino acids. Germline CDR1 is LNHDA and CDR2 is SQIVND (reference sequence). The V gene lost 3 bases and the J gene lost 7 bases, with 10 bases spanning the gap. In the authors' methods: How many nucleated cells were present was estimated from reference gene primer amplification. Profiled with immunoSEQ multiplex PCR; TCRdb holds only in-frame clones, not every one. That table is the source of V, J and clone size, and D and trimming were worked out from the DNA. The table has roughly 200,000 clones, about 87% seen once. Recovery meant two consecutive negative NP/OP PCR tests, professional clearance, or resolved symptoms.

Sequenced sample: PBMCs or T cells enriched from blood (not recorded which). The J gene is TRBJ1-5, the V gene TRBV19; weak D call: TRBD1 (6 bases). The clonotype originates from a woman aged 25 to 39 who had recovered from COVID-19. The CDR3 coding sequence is TGTGCCAGTAGTATCCCGGACAGACAGCCCCAGCATTTT. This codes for CASSIPDRQPQHF.